These 27 T cell receptor beta chains were sequenced from one sample in a study of T cells in Graves' hyperthyroidism and ophthalmopathy (dated by TCRdb to the late 2010s). Libraries were made using multiplex PCR. Instrument on record: Illumina HiSeq 2000. The TCR beta CDR3 regions were amplified from RNA transcripts. A first-round RT-PCR of the TCR CDR3 used the HTBI primer set with the Qiagen OneStep RT-PCR kit. TCRdb's own reprocessing of the public reads used fastp at Q25 and MiXCR and kept productive beta chains. Duplicate CDR3 protein sequences are folded into a single record with the most common DNA and genes. The sample table contains 400,000 to 550,000 distinct CDR3 sequences; only one count was recorded for roughly 24% of them. The leading ten clones occupy over 9% of the sample. The sequenced material came from blood. The receptors shown here come from a woman aged 25 to 39 with Graves' ophthalmopathy.

The chain combines TRBV6-1 with TRBJ2-7, with D tentatively TRBD1 (6 bases). Germline-derived CDR1 and CDR2 are MNHNS and SASEGT. The CDR3 totals 13 residues. Trimming shortened V by 6 bases and J by 9 bases, and 18 bases separated the two germline ends. This CDR3 is CASSPGQSHGQYF. DNA of the CDR3: TGTGCCAGCAGCCCCGGACAGTCCCACGGGCAGTACTTC.

The chain employs TRBV6-2 or TRBV6-3 and TRBJ1-1; possibly TRBD1 for D (6 bases). From germline, CDR1 is MNHEY and CDR2 SVGEGT. The V gene lost 2 bases and the J gene lost 1 base, with 11 bases spanning the gap. The CDR3 runs to 15 residues. The CDR3 region is CASSYLGHKNTEAFF. Written as DNA, the CDR3 is TGTGCCAGCAGTTACCTGGGACATAAGAACACTGAAGCTTTCTTT.

This clonotype came up many times. This rearrangement joins TRBV15 to TRBJ2-7, with no clear D. Looked up from germline, CDR1 is LNHNV and CDR2 is YYDKDF (reference sequence). The CDR3 has 13 amino acids. The V gene lost 0 bases and the J gene lost 6 bases, with 9 bases spanning the gap. CDR3 residues: CATSRDKGREQYF. The CDR3 region has the DNA TGTGCCACCAGCAGAGACAAGGGTCGCGAGCAGTACTTC. The full variable domain, rest sourced from reference TRBV15 and TRBJ2-7, is DAMVIQNPRYQVTQFGKPVTLSCSQTLNHNVMYWYQQKSSQAPKLLFHYYDKDFNNEADTPDNFQSRRPNTSFCFLDIRSPGLGDTAMYLCATSRDKGREQYFGPGTRLTVT.

This clonotype was seen repeatedly, ten times or more. The V call is TRBV11-2, the J call TRBJ1-1; the match to TRBD1 covers 7 bases. This CDR3 region has 15 residues. V shed 0 bases, J shed 0 bases, and the junction held 1 base outside the gene matches. Germline V lookup: CDR1 SGHAT, CDR2 FQNNGV. The CDR3 sequence: CASSLETGMNTEAFF. The CDR3 nucleotides are TGTGCCAGCAGCTTAGAGACAGGGATGAACACTGAAGCTTTCTTT.

This clonotype was seen at least ten times. This rearrangement joins TRBV5-1 to TRBJ2-7; weak D call: TRBD1 (5 bases). Germline CDR1 and CDR2: SGHRS and YFSETQ. Trimming pared 4 bases from V and 7 bases from J, leaving 12 bases between. The CDR3 contains 12 residues. The CDR3 here is CASSPDRREQYF. The CDR3 bases are TGCGCCAGCAGCCCCGACAGAAGGGAGCAGTACTTC. The whole variable domain, remainder taken from reference TRBV5-1 and TRBJ2-7, is KAGVTQTPRYLIKTRGQQVTLSCSPISGHRSVSWYQQTPGQGLQFLFEYFSETQRNKGNFPGRFSGRQFSNSRSEMNVSTLELGDSALYLCASSPDRREQYFGPGTRLTVT.

This clonotype was observed many times. The rearrangement joins TRBV20-1 to TRBJ1-5, with TRBD1 matching over 11 bases. The CDR3 is 15 residues long. Germline loops: CDR1 DFQATT, CDR2 SNEGSKA (reference sequence). V lost 5 bases, J lost 3 bases, and 6 bases stayed unmatched. DNA of the CDR3: TGCAGTGCTTTCGGACAGGGGGCTAACAATCAGCCCCAGCATTTT. Protein: CSAFGQGANNQPQHF.

This clonotype was seen ten or more times. The V gene is TRBV5-1, the J gene TRBJ2-7; D is ambiguous. Trimming pared 0 bases from V and 1 base from J, leaving 8 bases between. This CDR3 region has 14 residues. From germline, CDR1 is SGHRS and CDR2 YFSETQ. The CDR3 sequence: CASSLGSNSYEQYF. CDR3 nucleotide sequence: TGCGCCAGCAGCTTGGGGAGTAATTCCTACGAGCAGTACTTC.

The chain uses TRBV11-1 and TRBJ2-2; the D gene is possibly TRBD1 (5 bases). V was clipped by 1 base and J by 4 bases, with 10 bases between them. CDR1 is SGHAT, CDR2 FQDESV, per germline (reference sequence). The length of the CDR3 is 15 residues. CDR3 in amino acids: CASSLVQGSTGELFF. The CDR3 nucleotides read TGTGCCAGCAGCTTAGTGCAGGGTAGCACCGGGGAGCTGTTTTTT.

This clonotype came up many times. This sequence joins TRBV15 and TRBJ2-6; D is unresolved. V lost 9 bases to trimming and J lost 2 bases, with 11 bases between them. Germline V gene sequence: CDR1 LNHNV, CDR2 YYDKDF (reference sequence). The CDR3 length is 14 residues. The CDR3 DNA sequence: TGTGCCACAAAGCCGGAGACTGGGGCCAACGTCCTGACTTTC. Translation gives CATKPETGANVLTF.

This clonotype has more than one count but fewer than ten. A much larger clone lies one base from this, so it may be a read error. It is likely a read error, because the conserved phenylalanine at the end of the CDR3 is missing. The chain uses TRBV4-2 and TRBJ1-2; TRBD1 agrees at 7 bases. CDR1 LGHNA and CDR2 YNFKEQ come from the germline V gene. V shed 7 bases and J 3 bases; nucleotides not matched to a gene: 5. The CDR3 runs to 13 residues. The DNA of the CDR3 is TGTGCCAGCACCCTAGGACAGGACTATGGCTACACCTAC. It yields the protein CASTLGQDYGYTY.

The gene calls are TRBV20-1 and TRBJ2-3; TRBD2 agrees at 12 bases. V lost 2 bases to trimming and J lost 2 bases; unmatched junction nucleotides: 2. This CDR3 comprises 15 residues. Germline V gives CDR1 DFQATT, CDR2 SNEGSKA (reference sequence). The CDR3 DNA reads as TGCAGTGCTAGACGGACTAGCGGGGACACAGATACGCAGTATTTT. Its translation: CSARRTSGDTDTQYF.

As to this clonotype: Since the CDR3 does not end with the conserved phenylalanine or tryptophan, this likely comes from a read error. V usage is TRBV12-3 or TRBV12-4 and J usage is TRBJ1-1; no definite D call. CDR3 length: 16 amino acids. For the CDR3, the DNA is TGTGCCAGCAGTTTAATTTTCTCGTCGGAGAACACTGGAGCTTTCGTT. Its translation is CASSLIFSSENTGAFV.

This chain joins TRBV12-3 or TRBV12-4 and TRBJ2-7, with 8 bases identical to TRBD2. After removal of 6 bases from V and 3 bases from J, the junction contained 10 bases not matched to a gene. The CDR3 has 15 residues. CDR3 DNA: TGTGCCAGCAGGGGAGCGGGAGAAAAATTCTACGAGCAGTACTTC. This codes for CASRGAGEKFYEQYF.

This clonotype has only a few counts. The genes are TRBV2 and TRBJ1-2; D unresolved. V lost 3 bases and J lost 2, with 7 bases in between. Germline values: CDR1 SNHLY, CDR2 FYNNEI. The CDR3 has 13 residues. CDR3 bases: TGTGCCAGCAGTGAGCCTCTAAACTATGGCTACACCTTC. Protein: CASSEPLNYGYTF.

The chain employs TRBV15 and TRBJ2-7, with 9 bases matching TRBD1. V trimming: 5 bases; J trimming: 7 bases; junction bases outside the gene matches: 9. CDR1 is LNHNV, CDR2 YYDKDF, per germline (reference sequence). The CDR3 totals 14 residues. CDR3 residues: CATSPGQGGEEQYF. CDR3 in DNA: TGTGCCACCAGCCCGGGACAGGGAGGCGAAGAGCAGTACTTC.

The table lists this clonotype with many counts. The V call is TRBV4-1, the J call TRBJ2-7; possible D gene TRBD2, 6 bases. Per germline, CDR1 MGHRA and CDR2 YSYEKL. The CDR3 length is 15 residues. V was clipped by 1 base and J by 6 bases, with 16 bases between them. CDR3 loop: CASSQGGEGLGEQYF. The CDR3, as DNA: TGCGCCAGCAGCCAAGGGGGGGAAGGGTTGGGCGAGCAGTACTTC.

This clonotype appeared many times. This chain connects TRBV24-1 to TRBJ1-5; 10 bases map to TRBD1. The CDR3 length is 16 residues. Germline CDR1 is KGHDR and CDR2 is SFDVKD. J was trimmed by 9 bases and V by 4 bases; bases with no gene match: 11. This CDR3 is CATSDSGQGTTSPQHF. In DNA, the CDR3 is TGTGCCACCAGTGACTCGGGACAGGGGACCACCTCGCCCCAGCATTTT.

The chain couples TRBV20-1 to TRBJ2-4; 8 nucleotides match TRBD1. The CDR3 has 15 amino acids. Germline values: CDR1 DFQATT, CDR2 SNEGSKA (reference sequence). The V segment lost 1 base and the J segment 5 bases; nucleotides outside the gene matches: 7. For the CDR3, the DNA is TGCAGTGCTAGAGGAGGGCAACAGGGGGAAAACATTCAGTACTTC. Its protein is CSARGGQQGENIQYF.

The table lists this clonotype with many counts. This chain joins TRBV18 and TRBJ1-5; unclear D gene. Deletions cut 3 bases from V and 7 bases from J, with 13 bases between. This CDR3 is built from 14 residues. CDR1 and CDR2 (germline): KGHSH, LQKENI. The CDR3 sequence: CASSPLPSAQPQHF. The CDR3 coding sequence is TGTGCCAGCTCACCGTTACCCTCGGCCCAGCCCCAGCATTTT.

This clonotype was seen once. V and J are TRBV18 and TRBJ2-2; possibly TRBD1 or TRBD2 for D (5 bases each). V lost 5 bases and J 3 bases, leaving 16 bases between the germline ends. This CDR3 has 16 amino acids. The germline gives CDR1 KGHSH, CDR2 LQKENI. Here the CDR3 DNA reads TGTGCCAGCTCATTGGGACGGAAAAAATACACCGGGGAGCTGTTTTTT. This encodes CASSLGRKKYTGELFF.

This clonotype was counted a few times. This chain uses TRBV12-3 or TRBV12-4 with TRBJ2-7; no reliable D call. The CDR3 totals 12 residues. V dropped 3 bases and J dropped 7 bases, with 10 bases sitting between them. CDR3 amino acids: CASSFVRKEQYF. DNA of the CDR3: TGTGCCAGCAGTTTTGTGCGTAAAGAGCAGTACTTC.

This clonotype was counted at least ten times. The chain carries TRBV28 and TRBJ2-7, with D unclear. This CDR3 comprises 14 residues. Germline V gene lookup returns CDR1 MDHEN and CDR2 SYDVKM. Trimming cost V 4 bases and J 0 bases, with 10 bases left between them. The CDR3 here is CASSYATNSYEQYF. CDR3 nucleotides: TGTGCCAGCAGTTACGCGACAAACTCCTACGAGCAGTACTTC.

The count of this clonotype is one. The chain recombines TRBV24-1 with TRBJ1-2; D gene uncertain. There are 14 residues in the CDR3. V dropped 4 bases and J dropped 5 bases, with 13 bases sitting between them. Looked up from germline, CDR1 is KGHDR and CDR2 is SFDVKD. The chain's CDR3 is CATSDPRGGYGYTF. The CDR3 region has the DNA TGTGCCACCAGTGACCCTCGAGGAGGATATGGCTACACCTTC.

The sample holds many counts of this clonotype. V is TRBV12-5 and J is TRBJ2-7; TRBD1 aligns across 8 bases. With 6 bases clipped from V and 7 bases from J, the junction kept 11 bases outside the gene matches. Germline values: CDR1 LGHNT, CDR2 FRNRAP. The CDR3 sequence is 14 residues long. CDR3 loop: CASGPDGTGREQYF. The CDR3 nucleotides are TGTGCTAGTGGCCCCGATGGGACAGGCAGGGAGCAGTACTTC.

This clonotype was recorded many times. The chain joins TRBV7-2 to TRBJ2-7, with D possibly TRBD2 on 6 matching bases. The V and J ends lost 1 base and 4 bases respectively, with 11 bases between them. The CDR3 sequence is 14 residues long. Germline-derived CDR1 and CDR2 are SGHTA and FQGNSA. As DNA, the CDR3 is TGTGCCAGCAGCTTAGACTTGAGCGGGTACGAGCAGTACTTC. It translates to CASSLDLSGYEQYF.

The chain couples TRBV20-1 to TRBJ2-5; 7 bases agree with TRBD1. V shed 5 bases and J 2 bases; nucleotides not matched to a gene: 2. The germline CDR1 and CDR2 sequences are DFQATT and SNEGSKA (reference sequence). The CDR3 is 12 residues long. This CDR3 is CSAGGQQETQYF. For the CDR3, the DNA is TGCAGTGCTGGGGGACAGCAAGAGACCCAGTACTTC.

This clonotype was observed at least ten times. V and J are TRBV5-1 and TRBJ1-1, with D maybe TRBD1 (5 bases). Germline V CDR1 and CDR2: SGHRS, YFSETQ. Trimming cost V 5 bases and J 10 bases, with 18 bases left between them. CDR3 length equals 13 residues. The chain's CDR3 is CASRPTRTTPAFF. Written as DNA, the CDR3 is TGCGCCAGCAGACCCACAAGGACAACCCCAGCTTTCTTT.